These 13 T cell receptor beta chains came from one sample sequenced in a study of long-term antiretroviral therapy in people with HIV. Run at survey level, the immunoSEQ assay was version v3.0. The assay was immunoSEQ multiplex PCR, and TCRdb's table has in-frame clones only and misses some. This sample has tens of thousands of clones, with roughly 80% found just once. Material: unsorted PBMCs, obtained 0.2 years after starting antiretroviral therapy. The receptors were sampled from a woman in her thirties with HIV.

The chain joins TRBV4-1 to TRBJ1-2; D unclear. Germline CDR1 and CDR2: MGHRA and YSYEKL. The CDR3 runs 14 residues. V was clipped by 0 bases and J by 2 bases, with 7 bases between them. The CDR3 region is CASSQERVNYGYTF. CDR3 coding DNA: TGCGCCAGCAGCCAAGAGAGGGTGAACTATGGCTACACCTTC.

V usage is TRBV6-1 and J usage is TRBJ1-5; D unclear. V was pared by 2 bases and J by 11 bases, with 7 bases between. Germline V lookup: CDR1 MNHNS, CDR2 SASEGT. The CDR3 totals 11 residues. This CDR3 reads CASSESPAQHF. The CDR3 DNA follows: TGTGCCAGCAGTGAAAGTCCGGCCCAGCATTTT.

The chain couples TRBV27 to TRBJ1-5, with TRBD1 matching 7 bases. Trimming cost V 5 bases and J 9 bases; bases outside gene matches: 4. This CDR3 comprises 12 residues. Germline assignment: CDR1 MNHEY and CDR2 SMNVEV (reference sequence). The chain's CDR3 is CASSTGVVPQHF. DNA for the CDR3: TGTGCCAGCAGTACAGGGGTTGTGCCCCAGCATTTT.

DNA of the CDR3: TGCGCCAGCAGCTTGGAGACAGGTGCCAATCTGGGTAAGCAGTTCTTC. It translates to CASSLETGANLGKQFF. V usage is TRBV5-1 and J usage is TRBJ2-1; TRBD1 is a possible D gene (6 bases). The CDR3 totals 16 residues. With 0 bases removed from V and 11 bases from J, the gap between germline ends came to 21 bases. The germline V gene encodes CDR1 SGHRS and CDR2 YFSETQ.

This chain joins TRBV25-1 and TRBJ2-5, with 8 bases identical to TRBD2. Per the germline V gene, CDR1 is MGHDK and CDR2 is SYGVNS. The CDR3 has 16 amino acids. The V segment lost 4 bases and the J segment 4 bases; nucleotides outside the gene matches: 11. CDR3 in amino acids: CASSGAGGPWGETQYF. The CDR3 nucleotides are TGTGCCAGCAGTGGGGCGGGGGGCCCGTGGGGAGAGACCCAGTACTTC. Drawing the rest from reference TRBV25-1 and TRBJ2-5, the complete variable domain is EADIYQTPRYLVIGTGKKITLECSQTMGHDKMYWYQQDPGMELHLIHYSYGVNSTEKGDLSSESTVSRIRTEHFPLTLESARPSHTSQYLCASSGAGGPWGETQYFGPGTRLLVL.

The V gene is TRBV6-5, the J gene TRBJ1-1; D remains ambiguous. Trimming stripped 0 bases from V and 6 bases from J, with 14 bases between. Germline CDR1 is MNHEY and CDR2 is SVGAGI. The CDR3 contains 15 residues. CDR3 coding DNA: TGTGCCAGCAGTTACTCTTCAGTGGGCCTTGCTGAAGCTTTCTTT. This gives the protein CASSYSSVGLAEAFF.

The CDR3 is CASTAPADTQYF. The CDR3, as DNA: TGCGCCAGCACTGCCCCGGCAGATACGCAGTATTTT. The gene calls are TRBV5-1 and TRBJ2-3; no firm D call. Germline V gives CDR1 SGHRS, CDR2 YFSETQ. Trimming took 6 bases from V and 4 from J, leaving 9 bases between them. The CDR3 has 12 amino acids.

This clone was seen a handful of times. Written as DNA, the CDR3 is TGCGCCAGCAGCCAAGGGCGGGGTATCGTTCAGCCCCAGCATTTT. Amino acids: CASSQGRGIVQPQHF. V and J are TRBV4-1 and TRBJ1-5; D ambiguous. The CDR3 is 15 residues long. The V and J ends lost 1 base and 6 bases respectively, with 13 bases between them. From germline, CDR1 is MGHRA and CDR2 YSYEKL.

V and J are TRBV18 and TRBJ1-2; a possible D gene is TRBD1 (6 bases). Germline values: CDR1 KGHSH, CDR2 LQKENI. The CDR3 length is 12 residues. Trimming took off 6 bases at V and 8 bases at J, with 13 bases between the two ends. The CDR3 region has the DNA TGTGCCAGCTCCTACAGGGAGTACGGCTACACCTTC. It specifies CASSYREYGYTF. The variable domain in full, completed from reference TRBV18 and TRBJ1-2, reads NAGVMQNPRHLVRRRGQEARLRCSPMKGHSHVYWYRQLPEEGLKFMVYLQKENIIDESGMPKERFSAEFPKEGPSILRIQQVVRGDSAAYFCASSYREYGYTFGSGTRLTVV.

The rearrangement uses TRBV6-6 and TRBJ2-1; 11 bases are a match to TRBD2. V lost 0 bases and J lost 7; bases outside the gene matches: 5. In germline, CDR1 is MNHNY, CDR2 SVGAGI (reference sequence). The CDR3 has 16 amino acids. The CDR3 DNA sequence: TGTGCCAGCAGTTACTCGATATTAGCGGGGGGGAATGAGCAGTTCTTC. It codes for CASSYSILAGGNEQFF.

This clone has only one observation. CDR3 in amino acids: CASIRGLNYTF. The CDR3 nucleotides read TGTGCCAGTATCCGAGGGTTGAACTACACCTTC. This chain joins TRBV19 and TRBJ1-2; D is ambiguous. The CDR3 sequence is 11 residues long. Trimming shortened V by 7 bases and J by 10 bases, and 13 bases separated the two germline ends. In germline, CDR1 is LNHDA, CDR2 SQIVND (reference sequence).

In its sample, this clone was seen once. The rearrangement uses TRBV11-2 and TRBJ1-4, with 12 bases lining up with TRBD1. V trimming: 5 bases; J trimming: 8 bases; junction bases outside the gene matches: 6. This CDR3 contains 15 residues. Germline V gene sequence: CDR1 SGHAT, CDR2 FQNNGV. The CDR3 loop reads CASSPGTGGREKLFF. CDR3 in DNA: TGTGCCAGCAGCCCCGGGACAGGGGGCCGAGAAAAACTGTTTTTT.

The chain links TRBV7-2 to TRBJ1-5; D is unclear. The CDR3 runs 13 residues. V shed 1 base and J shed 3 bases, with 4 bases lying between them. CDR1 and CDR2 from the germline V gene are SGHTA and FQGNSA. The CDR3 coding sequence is TGTGCCAGCAGCTTAGTCATCAATCAGCCCCAGCATTTT. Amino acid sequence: CASSLVINQPQHF.